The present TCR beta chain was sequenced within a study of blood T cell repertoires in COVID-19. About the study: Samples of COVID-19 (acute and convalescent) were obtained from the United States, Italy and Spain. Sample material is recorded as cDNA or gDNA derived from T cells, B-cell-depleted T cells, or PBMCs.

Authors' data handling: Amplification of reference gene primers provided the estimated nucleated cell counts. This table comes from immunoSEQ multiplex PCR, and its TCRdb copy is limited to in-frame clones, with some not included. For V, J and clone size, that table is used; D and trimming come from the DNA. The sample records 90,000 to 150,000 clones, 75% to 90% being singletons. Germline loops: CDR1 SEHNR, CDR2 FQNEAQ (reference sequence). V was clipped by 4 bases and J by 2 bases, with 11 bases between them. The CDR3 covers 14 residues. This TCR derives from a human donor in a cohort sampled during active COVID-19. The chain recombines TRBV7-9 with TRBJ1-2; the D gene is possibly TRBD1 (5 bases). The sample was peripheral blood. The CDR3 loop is CASSYGRTNYGYTF. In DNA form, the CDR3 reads TGTGCCAGCAGCTACGGACGGACAAACTATGGCTACACCTTC. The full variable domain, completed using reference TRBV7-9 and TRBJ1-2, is DTGVSQNPRHKITKRGQNVTFRCDPISEHNRLYWYRQTLGQGPEFLTYFQNEAQLEKSRLLSDRFSAERPKGSFSTLEIQRTEQGDSAMYLCASSYGRTNYGYTFGSGTRLTVV.